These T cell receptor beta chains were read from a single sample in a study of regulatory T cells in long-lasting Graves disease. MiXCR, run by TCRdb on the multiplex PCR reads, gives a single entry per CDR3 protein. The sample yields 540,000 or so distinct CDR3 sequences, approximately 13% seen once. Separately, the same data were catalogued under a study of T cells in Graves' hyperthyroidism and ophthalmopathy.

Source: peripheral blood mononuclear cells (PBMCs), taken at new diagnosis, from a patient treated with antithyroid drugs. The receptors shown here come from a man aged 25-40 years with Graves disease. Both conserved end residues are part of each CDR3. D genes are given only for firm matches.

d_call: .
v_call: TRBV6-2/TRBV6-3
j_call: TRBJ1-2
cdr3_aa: CASSAGANYGYTF

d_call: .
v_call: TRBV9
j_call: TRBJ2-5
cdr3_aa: CASSRERVEETQYF

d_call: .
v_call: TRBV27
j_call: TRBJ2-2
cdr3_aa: CASSFDPTDPNTGELFF

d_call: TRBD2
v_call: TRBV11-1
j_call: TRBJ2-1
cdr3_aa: CASRGGAGGPSNEQFF

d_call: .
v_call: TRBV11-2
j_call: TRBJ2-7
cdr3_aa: CASSLSSSAGATYEQYF

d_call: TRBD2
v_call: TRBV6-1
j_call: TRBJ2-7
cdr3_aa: CASRATLAGGTYEQYF

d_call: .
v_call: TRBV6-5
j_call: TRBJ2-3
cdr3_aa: CASSYSLGTDTQYF

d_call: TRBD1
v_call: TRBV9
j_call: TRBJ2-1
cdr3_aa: CASAGTALRNEQFF

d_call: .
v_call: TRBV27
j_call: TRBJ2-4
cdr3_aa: CASNQQGPKNIQYF

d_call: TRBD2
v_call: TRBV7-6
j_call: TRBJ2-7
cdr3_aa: CASSFGTRAAGDYEQYF

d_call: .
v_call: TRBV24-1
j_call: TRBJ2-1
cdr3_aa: CASGTFYNEQFF

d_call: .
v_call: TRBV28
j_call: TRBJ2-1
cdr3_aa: CASQAGWNEQFF

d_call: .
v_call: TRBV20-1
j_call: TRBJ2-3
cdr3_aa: CSARWNFGTDTQYF

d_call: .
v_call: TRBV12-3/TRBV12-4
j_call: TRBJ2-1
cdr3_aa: CASRRPGVNEQFF

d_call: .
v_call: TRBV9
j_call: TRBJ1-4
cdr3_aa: CASSSLTTNEKLFF

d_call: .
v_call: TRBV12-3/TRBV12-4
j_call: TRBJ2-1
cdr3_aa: CASSTRTGRHEQFF

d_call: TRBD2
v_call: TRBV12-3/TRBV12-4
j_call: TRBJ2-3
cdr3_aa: CASSLGASGRAVDTQYF

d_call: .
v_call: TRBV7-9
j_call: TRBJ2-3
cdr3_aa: CASRPRLNSTDTQYF

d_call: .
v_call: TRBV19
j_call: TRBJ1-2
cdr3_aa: CASTHSPGLYGYTF

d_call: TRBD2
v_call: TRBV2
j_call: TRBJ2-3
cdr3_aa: CASSTSGTTSTDTQYF

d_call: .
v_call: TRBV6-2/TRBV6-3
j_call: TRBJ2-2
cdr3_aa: CASSLGQMNTGELFF

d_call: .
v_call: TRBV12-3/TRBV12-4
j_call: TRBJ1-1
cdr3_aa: CASSFWGGVNTEAFF

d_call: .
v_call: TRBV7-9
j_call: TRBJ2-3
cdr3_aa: CASSWGPEYTQYF

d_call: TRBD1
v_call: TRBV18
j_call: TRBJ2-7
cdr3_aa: CASSSWDRGVAEPYEQYF

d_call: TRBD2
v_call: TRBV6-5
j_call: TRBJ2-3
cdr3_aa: CASSSFGLAGATDTQYF

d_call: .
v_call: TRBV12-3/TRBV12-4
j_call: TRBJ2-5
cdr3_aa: CASSARDYQETQYF

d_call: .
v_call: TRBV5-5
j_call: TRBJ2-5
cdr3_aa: CASSLVEGETQYF

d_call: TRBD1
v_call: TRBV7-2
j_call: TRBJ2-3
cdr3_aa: CASSHKTGTIGDTQYF

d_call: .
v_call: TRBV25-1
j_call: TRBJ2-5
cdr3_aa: CASSEPGHLAQYF